A single T cell receptor (beta chain) is shown here with its context. Its antigen specificity is not known. Base qualities are missing; no much larger clone stands one base away. The source of the sample is a study of T cell repertoires in cytomegalovirus infection (dated by TCRdb to the late 2010s). Turning to the overall study: Donor HLA type was relevant to the analysis, as public TCR beta signatures indicated carriage of CMV infection together with the matching HLA type. What the research found in general, with its limitations: The ex vivo response was dominated by HLA-C-restricted CMV-specific TCR beta clonotypes, which also provided the single most frequent clonotype in two of eight donors. Carriers of CMV infection plus the relevant HLA type were discriminated by the cumulative frequency of public TCR beta family members in the study cohort and in an independent 352-donor cohort.

The junction shows trimming of 7 bases on V and 11 bases on J, plus 14 bases between the germline ends. Measured from the cysteine to the phenylalanine, the CDR3 is 11 residues long. The entry retains the CDR3 DNA only, 33 bases that are in frame from base 1. Instrument used: Illumina HiSeq 1500. In TCRdb, the public reads were trimmed at Q25 with fastp and aligned with MiXCR, with productive beta chains retained. Merged by CDR3 protein, the rows form single entries marked with the most common genes and DNA. The sample yields around 530,000 distinct CDR3 sequences; more than 20% were counted once. The ten largest account for about 13% of the sample.

Input material: PBMCs. The chain is encoded by TRBV12-3 or TRBV12-4 joined to TRBJ1-1; no D gene is confidently identified. This sequence originates from a human donor in good health (CMV status not recorded). Some clones in this sample may be carry-over from other donors' samples. The CDR3 region reads CASTNLMEAFF. Read as DNA, the sequence is TGTGCCAGCACTAACCTCATGGAGGCTTTCTTT.